The 28 T cell receptor beta chains reported below all come from one sample, sequenced in a study of T cell clonality in common variable immunodeficiency. The assay was immunoSEQ multiplex PCR, and TCRdb's table has in-frame clones only and misses some. In total the sample includes 80,000 or so clones, none of them seen once. Sample: peripheral blood mononuclear cells. The receptors stem from a person between 18 and 69 years old in good health.

This clone was recorded many times. The read stops 3 residues short of the end of the CDR3; the missing end is completed from the germline J gene. The V gene is TRBV7-2, the J gene TRBJ1-2, with 8 bases fitting TRBD1. The CDR3 consists of 14 residues. The germline CDR1 and CDR2 sequences are SGHTA and FQGNSA. V dropped 5 bases and J dropped 2; count of bases not matched to a gene: 4. Incomplete CDR3 DNA: TGTGCCAGCAGCACCCGGACAGGGAACTATGGC. This codes for CASSTRTGNYG. The whole CDR3 protein is CASSTRTGNYGYTF.

In this sample, this clone turned up many times. The read terminates 3 residues before the CDR3 end, so the remaining end is supplied by the germline J gene. This chain connects TRBV6-2 or TRBV6-3 to TRBJ1-2; 9 nucleotides align to TRBD1. After removal of 5 bases from V and 4 bases from J, the junction contained 5 bases not matched to a gene. In germline, CDR1 is MNHEY, CDR2 SVGEGT. CDR3 length equals 14 residues. CDR3 bases read: TGTGCCAGCAGTCGGGGACAGGGAGTCTATGGC. Protein sequence: CASSRGQGVYG. The CDR3, in full, reads CASSRGQGVYGYTF.

This clone was recorded many times. The observed sequence ends 3 residues before the CDR3 terminus, with the missing tail filled in from the germline J gene. The J gene is TRBJ1-1, the V gene TRBV19; D possibly corresponds to TRBD1 (5 bases). Germline lookup yields CDR1 LNHDA and CDR2 SQIVND (reference sequence). The CDR3 contains 14 residues. V was clipped by 0 bases and J by 5 bases, with 10 bases between them. The chain's CDR3 is CASSIEGVNTEAFF. Incomplete CDR3 DNA: TGTGCCAGTAGTATAGAAGGGGTAAATACTGAA.

This clone was detected many times. The CDR3 end is not reached by the read, which stops 3 residues before it; the germline J gene fills it in. The J gene is TRBJ1-1, the V gene TRBV20-1, with D possibly being TRBD1 (6 bases). There are 15 residues in the CDR3. V shed 0 bases and J shed 0 bases, with 11 bases lying between them. CDR1 is DFQATT, CDR2 SNEGSKA, per germline (reference sequence). The DNA read from the CDR3 is TGCAGTGCTAGAGAACAGGGCGGTCTGAACACTGAA. Translation gives CSAREQGGLNTE. The entire CDR3 protein is CSAREQGGLNTEAFF.

This clone was observed at least ten times. Coverage ceases 3 residues before the CDR3 finishes, and the germline J gene fills in the end. V is TRBV10-1 and J is TRBJ1-1; possible D gene TRBD1, 5 bases. Trimming stripped 8 bases from V and 3 bases from J, with 28 bases between. Germline V CDR1 and CDR2: WNHNN, SYGVQD (reference sequence). This CDR3 comprises 18 residues. The sequenced part of the CDR3 DNA is TGCGCCAGCTCGGAGGTCCCTCCGGGGGGAGATGTGTACACTGAA. This sequence encodes CASSEVPPGGDVYTE. The whole CDR3 is CASSEVPPGGDVYTEAFF.

This clone has ten or more counts. The CDR3 end lies 3 residues beyond the end of the read and is filled in from the germline J gene. This chain joins TRBV7-2 and TRBJ2-2; 10 bases align to TRBD1. Germline CDR1 reads SGHTA; CDR2 reads FQGNSA. J was trimmed by 5 bases and V by 10 bases; bases with no gene match: 1. The CDR3 has 12 residues. CDR3 amino acids: CATGQGTGELFF. The covered CDR3 bases are TGTGCCACGGGACAGGGGACCGGGGAG.

This clone showed up many times. The CDR3 end is not reached by the read, which stops 3 residues before it; the germline J gene fills it in. J is TRBJ2-7 and V is TRBV5-5, with TRBD2 matching over 9 bases. CDR1 SGHKS and CDR2 YYEKEE come from the germline V gene (reference sequence). The CDR3 extends over 15 amino acids. The ends lost 0 bases at V and 1 base at J; junction bases unmatched: 2. The CDR3: CASSLGGRVSYEQYF. The DNA read from the CDR3 is TGTGCCAGCAGCTTGGGCGGGAGGGTTTCCTACGAG.

This clone was picked up many times. A junction end diverges from the germline sequence, so it may reflect a read error. The sequenced CDR3 bases are TGCGCCAGCAGCCAAGATGCGGGAGGGAGGGTAGATACG. Encoded protein: CASSQDAGGRVDT. The whole CDR3 reads CASSQDAGGRVDTQYF. V is TRBV4-2 and J is TRBJ2-3; 9 positions agree with TRBD2. The read halts 3 residues ahead of the CDR3 end, with the missing end drawn from the germline J gene. CDR1 is LGHNA and CDR2 is YNFKEQ in the germline V gene. This CDR3 has 16 residues.

This clone was observed at least ten times. The read ends 3 residues before the CDR3 terminus; that terminus is restored from the germline J gene. The chain has TRBV20-1 and TRBJ2-7; 11 nucleotides match TRBD2. The V and J ends lost 5 bases and 1 base, in that order; junction bases with no gene match: 7. CDR3 length equals 15 residues. Germline assignment: CDR1 DFQATT and CDR2 SNEGSKA (reference sequence). The CDR3 is CSAYGLAGTSYEQYF. The covered CDR3 bases are TGCAGTGCTTACGGACTAGCGGGTACTTCCTACGAG.

This clone was seen ten or more times. The observed sequence ends 3 residues before the CDR3 terminus, with the missing tail filled in from the germline J gene. This chain links TRBV20-1 with TRBJ2-7; tentatively, D is TRBD2 (5 bases). V was cut by 2 bases and J by 4 bases, with 6 bases left in between. CDR1 is DFQATT and CDR2 is SNEGSKA in the germline V gene (reference sequence). The CDR3 is 11 residues long. The covered CDR3 bases are TGCAGTGCTAGAATAGCGTACGAG. Translating it yields CSARIAYE. The whole CDR3 reads CSARIAYEQYF.

This clone occurred many times. The DNA read from the CDR3 is TGCGCCAGCAGCCAAGCTGAGACAGACTACGAG. Protein sequence: CASSQAETDYE. The whole CDR3 sequence reads CASSQAETDYEQYF. The chain links TRBV4-1 to TRBJ2-7, with D tentatively TRBD1 (5 bases). The CDR3 end is not reached by the read, which stops 3 residues before it; the germline J gene fills it in. This CDR3 is 14 amino acids long. Germline values: CDR1 MGHRA, CDR2 YSYEKL. V shed 1 base and J shed 3 bases, with 10 bases lying between them.

There are many counts of this clone. The read falls 3 residues short of the CDR3 end, and the missing part is taken from the germline J gene. The chain combines TRBV11-2 with TRBJ1-4; D possibly corresponds to TRBD1 (5 bases). The CDR3 consists of 14 residues. Germline CDR1 SGHAT, CDR2 FQNNGV. V lost 5 bases, J lost 3 bases, and 10 bases lay in between. This chain's CDR3 is CASSLGGANEKLFF. The part of the CDR3 DNA that was read is TGTGCCAGCAGCCTGGGAGGGGCTAATGAAAAA.

This clone was detected many times. The read is 3 residues too short to cover the CDR3 end, so that end is filled in from the germline J gene. The gene calls are TRBV10-1 and TRBJ2-2, with 8 bases fitting TRBD1. Germline trimming cut 5 bases from V and 1 base from J; bases unmatched to any gene: 3. In germline, CDR1 is WNHNN, CDR2 SYGVQD (reference sequence). This CDR3 has 15 amino acids. This chain's CDR3 is CASSRTGLNTGELFF. The sequenced part of the CDR3 DNA is TGCGCCAGCAGTCGGACAGGGTTGAACACCGGGGAG.

This clone was recorded at least ten times. Coverage ceases 3 residues before the CDR3 finishes, and the germline J gene fills in the end. The chain combines TRBV30 with TRBJ1-5, with TRBD1 matching 9 bases. The CDR3 consists of 15 residues. Trimming took 0 bases from V and 5 from J; bases not matched to a gene: 5. The germline V gene encodes CDR1 GTSNPN and CDR2 SVGIG (reference sequence). Incomplete CDR3 DNA: TGTGCCTGGAGTGTACTGGGACAGGGAGATCAGCCC. It translates to CAWSVLGQGDQP. The full CDR3 protein is CAWSVLGQGDQPQHF.

This clone was detected many times. Sequencing ends 3 residues short of the CDR3 end; the germline J gene provides the rest. The chain couples TRBV19 to TRBJ1-3, with 8 bases matching TRBD1. Germline V gene data show CDR1 as LNHDA and CDR2 as SQIVND (reference sequence). V gave up 6 bases and J gave up 3 bases; unmatched junction bases: 4. The CDR3 length is 14 residues. Incomplete CDR3 DNA: TGTGCCAGTAGCCTAACAGGGGGTGGAAACACC. It translates to CASSLTGGGNT. The CDR3 in full is CASSLTGGGNTIYF.

This clone came up many times. The CDR3 end lies 3 residues beyond the end of the read and is filled in from the germline J gene. The J gene is TRBJ2-2, the V gene TRBV29-1; unclear D gene. Germline CDR1 SQVTM, CDR2 ANQGSEA. The V end lost 5 bases, the J end lost 7 bases, and 11 bases lay between the germline ends. The CDR3 is 12 amino acids. The CDR3: CSVQSPHGELFF. Incomplete CDR3 DNA: TGCAGCGTTCAAAGCCCTCACGGGGAG.

The table lists this clone with many counts. The DNA ends 3 residues before the CDR3 does, and the rest of the CDR3 is filled in from the germline J gene. The rearrangement uses TRBV19 and TRBJ2-7; no firm D call. The length of the CDR3 is 14 residues. Trimming removed 3 bases from V and 2 bases from J, with 11 bases in between. The germline V gene has CDR1 LNHDA and CDR2 SQIVND (reference sequence). CDR3 sequence reads: CASSIRGSPYEQYF. The CDR3 DNA, read in part, is TGTGCCAGTAGTATCCGCGGATCCCCCTACGAG.

This clone was seen a handful of times. The read ends 3 residues before the CDR3 terminus; that terminus is restored from the germline J gene. The gene calls are TRBV7-8 and TRBJ1-6, with TRBD1 matching over 7 bases. V trimming: 4 bases; J trimming: 7 bases; junction bases outside the gene matches: 7. CDR3 length equals 15 residues. CDR1 and CDR2 (germline): SGHVS, FQNEAQ. CDR3 in amino acids: CASSSTGEGNSPLHF. CDR3 DNA, as far as it was read: TGTGCCAGCAGCTCCACAGGGGAGGGAAATTCACCC.

This clone was seen ten or more times. The CDR3 end falls 3 residues outside the read, so it is completed with the germline J gene. This chain connects TRBV10-3 to TRBJ2-3; 10 bases line up with TRBD1. The ends lost 6 bases at V and 0 bases at J; junction bases unmatched: 21. Germline V gene data show CDR1 as ENHRY and CDR2 as SYGVKD. The CDR3 has 21 amino acids. The CDR3 reads CAISPADRGPFSPSSTDTQYF. Partial CDR3 DNA: TGTGCCATCAGCCCCGCCGACAGGGGGCCATTCAGCCCCTCTAGCACAGATACG.

This clone was observed many times. Read coverage stops 3 residues before the CDR3 terminus; the germline J gene supplies the remainder. This chain joins TRBV11-3 and TRBJ2-2; 8 bases are shared with TRBD1. Trimming cost V 4 bases and J 6 bases; bases outside gene matches: 7. CDR1 and CDR2 (germline): SGHNT, YENEEA. This CDR3 contains 15 residues. Partial CDR3 DNA: TGTGCCAGCAGCTACAGGGGGGAAGGATCCGGGGAG. Translation gives CASSYRGEGSGE. From start to end, the CDR3 is CASSYRGEGSGELFF.

This clone was picked up many times. Its ends do not fully match the called genes, so a read error is possible. The read ends 3 residues early relative to the CDR3; the germline J gene fills the gap. This rearrangement joins TRBV4-2 to TRBJ2-5; tentatively, D is TRBD2 (6 bases). From germline, CDR1 is LGHNA and CDR2 YNFKEQ. This CDR3 has 16 amino acids. CDR3 bases read: TGCGCCAGCAGTCTCGACTTCGGCGGGACTGGAGAGACC. It codes for CASSLDFGGTGET. The full-length CDR3 reads as CASSLDFGGTGETQYF.

This clone was seen at least ten times. The read ends 3 residues shy of where the CDR3 ends; the end is completed using the germline J gene. The chain couples TRBV6-1 to TRBJ2-2; weak D call: TRBD1 (5 bases). CDR1 is MNHNS, CDR2 SASEGT, per germline. The V end was cut by 1 base, the J end by 7 bases, with 13 bases between. The CDR3 is 15 residues long. The covered CDR3 bases are TGTGCCAGCAGTGAAGTAGGGGTAGGGTTCGGGGAG. Amino acid sequence: CASSEVGVGFGE. The entire CDR3 reads CASSEVGVGFGELFF.

This clone was recorded at least ten times. This chain's CDR3 is CASSEDRGDTGELFF. The sequenced part of the CDR3 DNA is TGTGCCAGCTCAGAGGACAGGGGGGACACCGGGGAG. V is TRBV18 and J is TRBJ2-2; TRBD1 matches 10 bases. The sequence runs out 3 residues before the end of the CDR3; the remainder is reconstructed from the germline J gene. Germline V gives CDR1 KGHSH, CDR2 LQKENI. CDR3 size: 15 residues. Germline trimming cut 5 bases from V and 3 bases from J; bases unmatched to any gene: 3.

This clone was detected many times. The read stops 3 residues short of the end of the CDR3; the missing end is completed from the germline J gene. V is TRBV18 and J is TRBJ1-1, with D possibly TRBD1 on 5 matching bases. The germline gives CDR1 KGHSH, CDR2 LQKENI. The CDR3 has 14 amino acids. The ends were cut back, 1 base at V and 3 bases at J, with 9 bases in the middle. The DNA read from the CDR3 is TGTGCCAGCTCACCACGATGGGGGGACACTGAA. Its translation: CASSPRWGDTE. The full-length CDR3 reads as CASSPRWGDTEAFF.

This clone was observed many times. The read ends 3 residues early relative to the CDR3; the germline J gene fills the gap. The rearrangement joins TRBV11-2 to TRBJ1-3; no clear D gene. The CDR3 is 14 residues long. The germline gives CDR1 SGHAT, CDR2 FQNNGV. Trimming removed 3 bases from V and 1 base from J, with 7 bases in between. This chain's CDR3 is CASSFSRSGNTIYF. Partial CDR3 DNA: TGTGCCAGCAGCTTCTCCCGGTCTGGAAACACC.

Ten or more counts support this clone. The read ends 3 residues shy of where the CDR3 ends; the end is completed using the germline J gene. The chain uses TRBV7-2 and TRBJ2-4, with 8 bases aligning to TRBD2. Per the germline V gene, CDR1 is SGHTA and CDR2 is FQGNSA. The CDR3 covers 13 residues. V was pared by 4 bases and J by 6 bases, with 2 bases of the junction left unmatched. The CDR3 loop is CASSSAGGNIQYF. The DNA read from the CDR3 is TGTGCCAGCAGCTCCGCGGGGGGAAACATT.

In this sample, this clone turned up many times. The read ends 3 residues early relative to the CDR3; the germline J gene fills the gap. J is TRBJ2-6 and V is TRBV7-3; TRBD1 might be the D (6 bases). CDR1 is SGHTA and CDR2 is FQGTGA in the germline V gene. Trimming stripped 5 bases from V and 3 bases from J, with 14 bases between. CDR3 length: 16 residues. CDR3 region: CASSTGTAGGANVLTF. The part of the CDR3 DNA that was read is TGTGCCAGCAGCACAGGGACGGCGGGTGGGGCCAACGTC.

This clone was seen ten or more times. The read is 3 residues too short to cover the CDR3 end, so that end is filled in from the germline J gene. The chain recombines TRBV12-3 or TRBV12-4 with TRBJ2-3; tentative D call: TRBD1 (5 bases). This CDR3 has 16 residues. The ends were cut back, 7 bases at V and 3 bases at J, with 20 bases in the middle. The DNA read from the CDR3 is TGTGCCAGCATCTCTCTGGGGCAGGGCGGTACAGATACG. It translates to CASISLGQGGTDT. The whole CDR3 protein is CASISLGQGGTDTQYF.